This T cell receptor beta chain was recorded in a study of T cells in Graves' hyperthyroidism and ophthalmopathy. Overall study: Specimen type is peripheral blood, collected at initial diagnosis prior to any treatment. Regarding the study as a whole: Blood also carried most thyroid clonotypes expanded above 0.001.

In this sample, this clonotype turned up a few times. Its specificity is unknown. Amplification targeted TCR beta CDR3 regions from RNA transcripts. The TCR CDR3 first-round RT-PCR relied on the HTBI primer set. One entry per CDR3 protein results from TCRdb running MiXCR on the multiplex PCR reads. This sample carries approximately 600,000 distinct CDR3 sequences, less than 25% of them seen once, and the ten largest clones take around a third. The ends were cut back, 5 bases at V and 6 bases at J, with 14 bases in the middle. CDR3 length equals 14 residues. Extraction of PBMCs used roughly 9.6 ml of fresh peripheral blood.

The rearrangement uses TRBV12-3 or TRBV12-4 and TRBJ2-4, with unresolved D. Sequenced sample: blood. This receptor was taken from a man between 25 and 39 years old with Graves' ophthalmopathy. CDR3 nucleotides: TGTGCCAGCAGTCCCCGTCCTGACACAAACATTCAGTACTTC. Translation: CASSPRPDTNIQYF.